This TCR beta chain was observed in a study of Graves' ophthalmopathy and Graves' hyperthyroidism. The study, taken as a whole, reports: A model built from 13 signatures distinguished ophthalmopathy from stable hyperthyroidism with about 86% sensitivity and approximately 80% specificity.

In this sample, this clonotype turned up many times. Its target is unknown. The CDR3 spans 14 residues. V was cut by 6 bases and J by 5 bases, with 17 bases left in between. Scientists amplified the TCR beta CDR3 regions from RNA transcripts. The authors performed first-round RT-PCR with HTBI primers and then a second-round multiplex PCR. TCRdb re-derived calls from the multiplex PCR reads in MiXCR, one entry per CDR3 protein. The table records 400,000 to 500,000 distinct CDR3 sequences, roughly 20% of them present only once. Hyperthyroidism was classified as stable if no ophthalmopathy occurred within 18 months of follow-up. Hyperthyroidism patients were newly diagnosed, under 2 months' duration, aged 18 to 65. Establishment of the diagnosis relied upon clinical symptoms, serum thyroxine, TRAb, thyroid ultrasound and orbital computed tomography.

V and J are TRBV12-3 or TRBV12-4 and TRBJ2-7; D gene uncertain. Sequences were obtained from peripheral blood. The receptor comes from a woman aged 18 to 35 with stable Graves' hyperthyroidism. The CDR3 DNA reads as TGTGCCAGCAGGCCCGGCAACCCATCGGACGAGCAGTACTTC. The encoded protein is CASRPGNPSDEQYF.